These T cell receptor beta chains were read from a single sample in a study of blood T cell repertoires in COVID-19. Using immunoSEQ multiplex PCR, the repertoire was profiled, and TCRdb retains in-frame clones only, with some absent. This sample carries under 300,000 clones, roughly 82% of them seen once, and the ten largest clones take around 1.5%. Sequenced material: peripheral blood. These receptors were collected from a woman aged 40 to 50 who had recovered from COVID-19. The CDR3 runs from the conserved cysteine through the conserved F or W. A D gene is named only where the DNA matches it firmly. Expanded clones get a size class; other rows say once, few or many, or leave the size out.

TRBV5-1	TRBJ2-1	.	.	TGCGCCAGCAGCTTGGGCGGGCAGTCCTACAATGAGCAGTTCTTC	CASSLGGQSYNEQFF
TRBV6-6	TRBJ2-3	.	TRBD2	TGTGCCAGCAGTTTGGGAACCGGGACTAGGCCAGATACGCAGTATTTT	CASSLGTGTRPDTQYF
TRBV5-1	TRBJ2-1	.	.	TGCGCCAGCAGCCCTGTGTGGGGACTTAGCAATGAGCAGTTCTTC	CASSPVWGLSNEQFF
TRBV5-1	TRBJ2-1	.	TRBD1	TGCGCCAGCAGCTTGACCCCCGGACAGGGCCGTGAGCAGTTCTTC	CASSLTPGQGREQFF
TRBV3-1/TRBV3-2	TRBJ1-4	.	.	TGTGCCAGCAGCCAAGGTTACGGTCCTAATGAAAAACTGTTTTTT	CASSQGYGPNEKLFF
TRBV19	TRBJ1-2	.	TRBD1	TGTGCCAGTAACGACAGGGGACCTCATGGCTACACCTTC	CASNDRGPHGYTF
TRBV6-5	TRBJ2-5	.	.	TGTGCCAGCAATTCCGGTCCCCAAGAGACCCAGTACTTC	CASNSGPQETQYF
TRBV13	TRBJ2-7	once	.	TGTGCCAGCAGCTTAGGCAGAGGGCGAGGCAGGGGCTACGAGCAGTACTTC	CASSLGRGRGRGYEQYF
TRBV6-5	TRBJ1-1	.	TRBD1	TGTGCCAGCAGTCTCGGACAGGGGAACACTGAAGCTTTCTTT	CASSLGQGNTEAFF
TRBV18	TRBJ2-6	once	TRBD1	TGTGCCAGCTCACCACAAGGACAGGGTACTGGGGCCAACGTCCTGACTTTC	CASSPQGQGTGANVLTF
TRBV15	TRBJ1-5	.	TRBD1	TGTGCCACCAGCCCTACGGACAGGTCGCAGCCCCAGCATTTT	CATSPTDRSQPQHF
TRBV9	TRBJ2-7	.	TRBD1	TGTGCCAGCAGCCCGAGAGGGCGACAGGGAGAGAACGAGCAGTACTTC	CASSPRGRQGENEQYF
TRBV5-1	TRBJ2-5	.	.	TGCGCCAGCAGCCAGACCTCAGGGGTGGGGGAGACCCAGTACTTC	CASSQTSGVGETQYF
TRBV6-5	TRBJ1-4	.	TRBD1	TGTGCCAGCAGGCAGGGGGCTGAAGGTGAAAAACTGTTTTTT	CASRQGAEGEKLFF
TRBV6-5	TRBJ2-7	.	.	TGTGCCAGCAGTTACGGGCAGGGGACCTACGAGCAGTACTTC	CASSYGQGTYEQYF
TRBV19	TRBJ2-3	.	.	TGTGCCAGTAGTATAGAGGCGGGTACGCAGTATTTT	CASSIEAGTQYF
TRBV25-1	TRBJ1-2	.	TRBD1	TGTGCCAGCAGGGGGGACAGGGGCTATGGCTACACCTTC	CASRGDRGYGYTF
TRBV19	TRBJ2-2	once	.	TGTGCCAGTAGTGTACAGACGAACACCGGGGAGCTGTTTTTT	CASSVQTNTGELFF
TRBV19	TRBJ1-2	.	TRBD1	TGTGCCAGTAGTATTTCACGGGGACAGGGGGCTAATGGCTACACCTTC	CASSISRGQGANGYTF
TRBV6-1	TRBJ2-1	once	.	TGTGCCAGCAGCCGCCCCGGGACTCCGAGGGATGAGCAGTTCTTC	CASSRPGTPRDEQFF
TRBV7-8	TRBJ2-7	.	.	TGTGCCAGCAGCTTACGACAGATTTACGAGCAGTACTTC	CASSLRQIYEQYF
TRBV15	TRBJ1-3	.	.	TGTGCCACCAGCAGAGATCACGGGGGGAACGTAAAGGCTGGAAACACCATATATTTT	CATSRDHGGNVKAGNTIYF
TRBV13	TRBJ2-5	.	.	TGTGCCAGCAGCTTAGTTGGGGGGATGGCAGAGACCCAGTACTTC	CASSLVGGMAETQYF
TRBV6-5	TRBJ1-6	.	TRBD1	TGTGCCACCAAACAGGGGCCGGGTAATTCACCCCTCCACTTT	CATKQGPGNSPLHF
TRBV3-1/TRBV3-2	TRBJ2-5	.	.	TGTGCCAGCAGCCATCAGGGGAAGACCCAGTACTTC	CASSHQGKTQYF
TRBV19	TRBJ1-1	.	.	TGTGCCAGTAGTGGACTAACTGAGAACACTGAAGCTTTCTTT	CASSGLTENTEAFF
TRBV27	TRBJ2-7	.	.	TGTGCCAGCAGACTAAAGCAGGGCTACTCCTACGAGCAGTACTTC	CASRLKQGYSYEQYF
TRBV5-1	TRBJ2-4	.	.	TGCGCCAGCAGCCCGGGGGACCAAGCAAACATTCAGTACTTC	CASSPGDQANIQYF
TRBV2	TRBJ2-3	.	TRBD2	TGTGCCAGCAGCCCAGCTAGCGGGGGGGTCACAGATACGCAGTATTTT	CASSPASGGVTDTQYF
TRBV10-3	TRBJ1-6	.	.	TGTGCCATCAGTGAACAGTTGACAAGTAATTCACCCCTCCACTTT	CAISEQLTSNSPLHF
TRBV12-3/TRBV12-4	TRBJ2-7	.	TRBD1	TGTGCCAGCAATCCGGGACAGGGTTTAAAGCAGTACTTC	CASNPGQGLKQYF
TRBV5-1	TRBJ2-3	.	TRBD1	TGCGCCAGCAGCTCGGGACAGGGGATGGCAGATACGCAGTATTTT	CASSSGQGMADTQYF
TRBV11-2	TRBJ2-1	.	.	TGTGCCAGCAGCAGTATTCGGGGGAGGTACAATGAGCAGTTCTTC	CASSSIRGRYNEQFF
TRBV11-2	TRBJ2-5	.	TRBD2	TGTGCCAGCGCTAAACATACCGGGACTAGCGGGGGGCTGAGGACCCAGTACTTC	CASAKHTGTSGGLRTQYF
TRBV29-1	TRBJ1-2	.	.	TGCAGCGTTGAAGCGGCGGGGGCCTATGGCTACACCTTC	CSVEAAGAYGYTF
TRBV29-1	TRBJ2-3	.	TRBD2	TGCAGCGTTACCTCTAGCGGGGGGGCCAAAGGTACGCAGTATTTT	CSVTSSGGAKGTQYF
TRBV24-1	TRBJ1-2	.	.	TGTGCCACCAGTGACCCTGACAGAGACTATGGCTACACCTTC	CATSDPDRDYGYTF
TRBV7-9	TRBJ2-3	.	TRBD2	TGTGCCAGCAGCTCGAGGAGCGGGGCCACAGATACGCAGTATTTT	CASSSRSGATDTQYF
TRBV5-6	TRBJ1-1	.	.	TGTGCCAGCAGCTTGGAGCCGGGATGGACTGAAGCTTTCTTT	CASSLEPGWTEAFF
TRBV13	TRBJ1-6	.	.	TGTGCCAGCAGCTCAGTAGGTGGGACTGCGCCACTTCCCCTCCACTTT	CASSSVGGTAPLPLHF
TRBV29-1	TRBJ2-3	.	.	TGCAGCGTTGTAGGGACTCCATTTGGGGGGACGCAGTATTTT	CSVVGTPFGGTQYF
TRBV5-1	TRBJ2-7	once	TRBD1	TGCGCCAGCAGCTTGGAACAGGGGGCTTACGAGCAGTACTTC	CASSLEQGAYEQYF
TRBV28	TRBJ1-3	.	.	TGTGCCAGCAGTCCATCCTCTGGAAACACCATATATTTT	CASSPSSGNTIYF
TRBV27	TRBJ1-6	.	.	TGTGCCAGCAACAAGAACAGGCTAAGTACCTCACCCCTCCACTTT	CASNKNRLSTSPLHF
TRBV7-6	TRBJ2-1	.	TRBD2	TGTGCCAGCAGCTTAGGTCAGCCAGCGGGGGGACTCAATGAGCAGTTCTTC	CASSLGQPAGGLNEQFF
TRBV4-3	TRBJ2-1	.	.	TGCGCCAGCAGCTTAAGCGGTTACAATGAGCAGTTCTTC	CASSLSGYNEQFF
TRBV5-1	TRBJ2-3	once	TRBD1	TGCGCCAGCAGCTTCCGGGACAGTCTCGGGTTAGTGGATACGCAGTATTTT	CASSFRDSLGLVDTQYF
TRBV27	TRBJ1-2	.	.	TGTGCCAGCAGTTTTTCGGGCTGGGGAGAGAACTATGGCTACACCTTC	CASSFSGWGENYGYTF